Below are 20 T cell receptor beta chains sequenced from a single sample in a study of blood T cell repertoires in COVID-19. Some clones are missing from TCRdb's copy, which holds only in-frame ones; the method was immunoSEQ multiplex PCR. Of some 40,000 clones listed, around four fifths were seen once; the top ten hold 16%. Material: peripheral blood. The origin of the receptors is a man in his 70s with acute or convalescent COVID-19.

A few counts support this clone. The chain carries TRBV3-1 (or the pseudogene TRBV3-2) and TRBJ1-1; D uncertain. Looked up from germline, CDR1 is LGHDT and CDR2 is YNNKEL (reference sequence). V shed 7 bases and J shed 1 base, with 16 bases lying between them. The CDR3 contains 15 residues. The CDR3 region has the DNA TGTGCCAGCAACACCGGCGGGGAAGGGAACACTGAAGCTTTCTTT. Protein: CASNTGGEGNTEAFF.

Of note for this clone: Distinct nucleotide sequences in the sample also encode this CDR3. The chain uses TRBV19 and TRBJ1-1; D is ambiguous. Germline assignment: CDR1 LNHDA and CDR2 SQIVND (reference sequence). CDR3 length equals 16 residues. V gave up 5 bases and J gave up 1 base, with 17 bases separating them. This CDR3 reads CASSLATEVANTEAFF. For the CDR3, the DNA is TGTGCCAGTAGTCTTGCTACTGAAGTAGCGAACACTGAAGCTTTCTTT.

CDR3 nucleotide sequence: TGTGCCAGCAGTTACTCTAGGCGGGGGAACACCGGGGAGCTGTTTTTT. This gives the protein CASSYSRRGNTGELFF. This sequence joins TRBV6-5 and TRBJ2-2, with D possibly being TRBD2 (6 bases). With 0 bases removed from V and 1 base from J, the gap between germline ends came to 9 bases. The CDR3 length is 16 residues. The germline V gene encodes CDR1 MNHEY and CDR2 SVGAGI.

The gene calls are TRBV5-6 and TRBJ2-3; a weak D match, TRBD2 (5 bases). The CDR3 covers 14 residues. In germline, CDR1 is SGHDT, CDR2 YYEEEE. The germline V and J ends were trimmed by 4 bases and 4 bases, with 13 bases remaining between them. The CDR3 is CASSPSGGSDTQYF. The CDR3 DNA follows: TGTGCCAGCAGCCCTTCCGGAGGATCAGATACGCAGTATTTT.

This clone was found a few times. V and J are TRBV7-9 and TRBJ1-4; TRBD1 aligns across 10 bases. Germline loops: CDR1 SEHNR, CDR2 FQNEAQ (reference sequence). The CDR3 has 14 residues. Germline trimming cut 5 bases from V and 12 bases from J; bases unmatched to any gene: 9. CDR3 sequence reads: CASSQGQGILELFF. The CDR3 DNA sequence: TGTGCCAGCAGCCAGGGACAGGGGATTCTAGAACTGTTTTTT.

Here the CDR3 DNA reads TGTGCCAGCAGTGAAGCGGCCAACACAGATACGCAGTATTTT. Protein: CASSEAANTDTQYF. The chain uses TRBV6-1 and TRBJ2-3; D call uncertain. V shed 0 bases and J shed 2 bases, with 6 bases lying between them. CDR1 and CDR2 from the germline V gene are MNHNS and SASEGT. This CDR3 spans 14 amino acids.

The CDR3 protein is CASSPGTSEDYEQYF. The CDR3 DNA reads TGCGCCAGCAGCCCAGGGACTAGCGAGGACTACGAGCAGTACTTC. The chain carries TRBV4-1 and TRBJ2-7; 10 bases align to TRBD2. The junction had 6 bases not matched to a gene; V was cut back by 4 bases and J by 3 bases. Germline V gene data show CDR1 as MGHRA and CDR2 as YSYEKL. The length of the CDR3 is 15 residues.

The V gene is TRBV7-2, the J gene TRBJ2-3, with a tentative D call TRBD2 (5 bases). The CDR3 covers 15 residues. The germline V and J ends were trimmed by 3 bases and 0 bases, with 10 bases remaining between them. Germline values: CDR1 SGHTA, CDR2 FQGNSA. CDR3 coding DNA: TGTGCCAGCAGCTTCGGGGTCCCTAGCACAGATACGCAGTATTTT. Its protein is CASSFGVPSTDTQYF.

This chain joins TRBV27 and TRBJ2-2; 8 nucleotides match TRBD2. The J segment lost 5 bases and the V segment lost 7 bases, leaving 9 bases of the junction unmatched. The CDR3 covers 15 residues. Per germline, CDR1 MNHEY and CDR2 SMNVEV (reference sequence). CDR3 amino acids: CASTKLAVKTGELFF. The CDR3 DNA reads TGTGCCAGCACCAAACTAGCGGTAAAGACCGGGGAGCTGTTTTTT.

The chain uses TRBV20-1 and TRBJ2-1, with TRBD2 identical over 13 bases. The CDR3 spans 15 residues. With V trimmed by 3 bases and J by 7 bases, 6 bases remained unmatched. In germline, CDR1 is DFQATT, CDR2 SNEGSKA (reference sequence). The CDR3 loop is CSASTSGGAGNEQFF. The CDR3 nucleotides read TGCAGTGCTAGTACTAGCGGGGGGGCCGGGAATGAGCAGTTCTTC.

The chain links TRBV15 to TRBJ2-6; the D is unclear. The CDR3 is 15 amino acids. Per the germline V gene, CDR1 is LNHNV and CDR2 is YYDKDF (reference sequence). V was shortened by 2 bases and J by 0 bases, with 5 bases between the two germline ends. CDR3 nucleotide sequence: TGTGCCACCAGCAGATACACCTCTGGGGCCAACGTCCTGACTTTC. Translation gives CATSRYTSGANVLTF.

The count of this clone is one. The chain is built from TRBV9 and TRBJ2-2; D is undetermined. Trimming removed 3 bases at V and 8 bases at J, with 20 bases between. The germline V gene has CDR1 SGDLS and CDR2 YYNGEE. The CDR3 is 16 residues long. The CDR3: CASSDTPGSNSGELFF. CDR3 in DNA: TGTGCCAGCAGCGATACCCCCGGGTCAAATTCAGGGGAGCTGTTTTTT.

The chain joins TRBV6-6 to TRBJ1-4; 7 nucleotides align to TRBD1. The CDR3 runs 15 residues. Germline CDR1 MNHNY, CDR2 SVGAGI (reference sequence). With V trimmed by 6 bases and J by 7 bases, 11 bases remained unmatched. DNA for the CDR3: TGTGCCAGCAGCGATTCGGGGACAGCGATTGAAAAACTGTTTTTT. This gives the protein CASSDSGTAIEKLFF.

The CDR3 DNA follows: TGTGCCAGCAGCGGACTAGCGGACCCCTACGAGCAGTACTTC. It yields the protein CASSGLADPYEQYF. The chain links TRBV6-2 or TRBV6-3 to TRBJ2-7; 10 positions match TRBD2. Per the germline V gene, CDR1 is MNHEY and CDR2 is SVGEGT. The V gene end was trimmed by 6 bases and the J gene end by 2 bases; junction bases not matched to a gene: 4. The CDR3 has 14 amino acids.

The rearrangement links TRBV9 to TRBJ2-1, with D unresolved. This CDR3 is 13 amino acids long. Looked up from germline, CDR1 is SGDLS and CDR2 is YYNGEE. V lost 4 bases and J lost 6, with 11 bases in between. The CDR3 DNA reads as TGTGCCAGCAGCTCCCGAGGTTTCAATGAGCAGTTCTTC. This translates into CASSSRGFNEQFF.

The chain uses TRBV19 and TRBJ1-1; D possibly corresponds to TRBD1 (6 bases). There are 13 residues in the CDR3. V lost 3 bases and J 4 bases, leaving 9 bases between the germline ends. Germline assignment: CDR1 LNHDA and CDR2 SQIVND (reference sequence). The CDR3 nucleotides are TGTGCCAGTAGTATTTTGGGGGCCACTGAAGCTTTCTTT. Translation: CASSILGATEAFF. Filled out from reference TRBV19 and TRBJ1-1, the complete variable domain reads DGGITQSPKYLFRKEGQNVTLSCEQNLNHDAMYWYRQDPGQGLRLIYYSQIVNDFQKGDIAEGYSVSREKKESFPLTVTSAQKNPTAFYLCASSILGATEAFFGQGTRLTVV.

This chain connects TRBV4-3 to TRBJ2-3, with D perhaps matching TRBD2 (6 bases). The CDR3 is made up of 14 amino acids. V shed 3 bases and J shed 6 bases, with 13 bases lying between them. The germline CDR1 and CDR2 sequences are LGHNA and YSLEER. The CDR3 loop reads CASSQGGPSDTQYF. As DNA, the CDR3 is TGCGCCAGCAGCCAGGGGGGACCATCGGATACGCAGTATTTT.

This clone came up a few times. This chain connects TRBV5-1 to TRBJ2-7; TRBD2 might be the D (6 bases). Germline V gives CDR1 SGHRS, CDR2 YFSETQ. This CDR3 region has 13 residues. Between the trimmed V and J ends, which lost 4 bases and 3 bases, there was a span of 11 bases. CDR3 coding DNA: TGCGCCAGCAGCCCGGAGGGTCTCTACGAGCAGTACTTC. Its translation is CASSPEGLYEQYF.

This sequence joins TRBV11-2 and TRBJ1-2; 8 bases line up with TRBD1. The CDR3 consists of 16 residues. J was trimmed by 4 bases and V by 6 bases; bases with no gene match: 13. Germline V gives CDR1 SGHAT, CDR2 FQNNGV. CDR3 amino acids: CASSSKGRGPRYGYTF. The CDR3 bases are TGTGCCAGCAGTTCAAAGGGCAGGGGGCCGCGCTATGGCTACACCTTC.

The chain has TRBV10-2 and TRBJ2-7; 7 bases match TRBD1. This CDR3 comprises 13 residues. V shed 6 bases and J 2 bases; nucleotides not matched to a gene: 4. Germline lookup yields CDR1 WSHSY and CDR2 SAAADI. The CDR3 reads CASSRDRTYEQYF. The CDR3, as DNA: TGCGCCAGCAGCAGGGACAGAACCTACGAGCAGTACTTC.